Listed below are T cell receptor beta chains from one sample, sequenced in a study of T cell responses to AZD1222 COVID-19 vaccine. Assay used: immunoSEQ multiplex PCR; TCRdb lists only in-frame clones, some missing. Seen here are some 140,000 clones, 91% observed once, and the top ten hold around 2.7%. The sample consisted of peripheral blood, taken on day 0 of AZD1222 vaccination. Every receptor here comes from an adult in good health. CDR3s include the opening cysteine and the closing phenylalanine or tryptophan. The order of the fields is J gene, D gene, V gene, clone size, CDR3 DNA, CDR3 protein. A D gene is named only where the DNA matches it firmly. Expanded clones are given a class, and other clones once, few, many or no size at all.

j_call: TRBJ2-1; d_call: TRBD2; v_call: TRBV7-3; clone_size: NA; cdr3_nt: TGTGCCAGCAGCCCCCAAGCGGGAGGGTCGGCTGAGCAGTTCTTC; cdr3_aa: CASSPQAGGSAEQFF
j_call: TRBJ1-5; d_call: NA; v_call: TRBV7-8; clone_size: NA; cdr3_nt: TGTGCCAGCAGCTCTCCTGAGAAGGGGCGCAAGCAGCCCCAGCATTTT; cdr3_aa: CASSSPEKGRKQPQHF
j_call: TRBJ1-2; d_call: NA; v_call: TRBV7-9; clone_size: NA; cdr3_nt: TGTGCCAGCAGCTTAGAAGGCAGAGCCTATGGCTACACCTTC; cdr3_aa: CASSLEGRAYGYTF
j_call: TRBJ1-4; d_call: TRBD1; v_call: TRBV4-3; clone_size: NA; cdr3_nt: TGCGCCAGCAGCCAAGCAGGGGGGCCTAATGAAAAACTGTTTTTT; cdr3_aa: CASSQAGGPNEKLFF
j_call: TRBJ1-2; d_call: TRBD1; v_call: TRBV11-3; clone_size: once; cdr3_nt: TGTGCCAGCAGCCCCGGGACAGGGTTAGGAGTTTGGGGCTACACCTTC; cdr3_aa: CASSPGTGLGVWGYTF
j_call: TRBJ1-3; d_call: NA; v_call: TRBV2; clone_size: once; cdr3_nt: TGTGCCAGCAACCTGGGGGGTGGAAACACCATATATTTT; cdr3_aa: CASNLGGGNTIYF
j_call: TRBJ1-6; d_call: TRBD1; v_call: TRBV28; clone_size: NA; cdr3_nt: TGTGCCAGCAGTCCATCTCGGACAGGGTATAATTCACCCCTCCACTTT; cdr3_aa: CASSPSRTGYNSPLHF
j_call: TRBJ2-1; d_call: NA; v_call: TRBV3-1/TRBV3-2; clone_size: NA; cdr3_nt: TGTGCCAGCAGCCAAATGGGGAATGAGCAGTTCTTC; cdr3_aa: CASSQMGNEQFF
j_call: TRBJ2-1; d_call: NA; v_call: TRBV11-2; clone_size: NA; cdr3_nt: TGTGCCAGCAGCTTTCAGGGCTCGGGTGAGCAGTTCTTC; cdr3_aa: CASSFQGSGEQFF
j_call: TRBJ2-3; d_call: NA; v_call: TRBV7-2; clone_size: NA; cdr3_nt: TGTGCCAGCAGCTTAGACAGGAAAATCACAGATACGCAGTATTTT; cdr3_aa: CASSLDRKITDTQYF
j_call: TRBJ2-1; d_call: TRBD2; v_call: TRBV28; clone_size: NA; cdr3_nt: TGTGCCAGCAGCCTCCTCGGACTAGCGGGCAATGAGCAGTTCTTC; cdr3_aa: CASSLLGLAGNEQFF
j_call: TRBJ1-3; d_call: NA; v_call: TRBV7-2; clone_size: NA; cdr3_nt: TGTGCCAGCAGCTGGGGTCAGGGGATAACCTCCTCTGGAAACACCATATATTTT; cdr3_aa: CASSWGQGITSSGNTIYF
j_call: TRBJ1-3; d_call: NA; v_call: TRBV21-1; clone_size: NA; cdr3_nt: TGTGCCAGCAGCATCACCCCCCCCGGGACAGCTGGAAACACCATATATTTT; cdr3_aa: CASSITPPGTAGNTIYF
j_call: TRBJ2-5; d_call: NA; v_call: TRBV7-3; clone_size: NA; cdr3_nt: TGTGCCAGCAGCTTAACGTTTAGGGAGACCCAGTACTTC; cdr3_aa: CASSLTFRETQYF
j_call: TRBJ2-7; d_call: TRBD1; v_call: TRBV9; clone_size: NA; cdr3_nt: TGTGCCAGCAGCGTAGCTAGCAGGGGGACATTCTACGAGCAGTACTTC; cdr3_aa: CASSVASRGTFYEQYF
j_call: TRBJ1-5; d_call: NA; v_call: TRBV30; clone_size: NA; cdr3_nt: TGTGCCTGGAGTGTAATGGCAAATCAGCCCCAGCATTTT; cdr3_aa: CAWSVMANQPQHF
j_call: TRBJ1-5; d_call: NA; v_call: TRBV2; clone_size: NA; cdr3_nt: TGTGCCAGCACCCCGAGCTCTGGCAATCAGCCCCAGCATTTT; cdr3_aa: CASTPSSGNQPQHF
j_call: TRBJ1-1; d_call: NA; v_call: TRBV18; clone_size: NA; cdr3_nt: TGTGCCAGCTCACTGGCTAAGGGGGACACTGAAGCTTTCTTT; cdr3_aa: CASSLAKGDTEAFF
j_call: TRBJ1-2; d_call: NA; v_call: TRBV6-5; clone_size: NA; cdr3_nt: TGTGCCAGCAGTTATTTGCGGGGTTCAGGGTATGGCTACACCTTC; cdr3_aa: CASSYLRGSGYGYTF
j_call: TRBJ1-1; d_call: NA; v_call: TRBV15; clone_size: NA; cdr3_nt: TGTGCCACCAGCAGAGACACCCACAGGGAAGCTTTCTTT; cdr3_aa: CATSRDTHREAFF
j_call: TRBJ1-2; d_call: NA; v_call: TRBV28; clone_size: NA; cdr3_nt: TGTGCCAGCAGTTTGGGCGACTATGGCTACACCTTC; cdr3_aa: CASSLGDYGYTF
j_call: TRBJ1-2; d_call: NA; v_call: TRBV18; clone_size: NA; cdr3_nt: TGTGCCAGCTCACCGCGGACCGTGGCCATCTATGGCTACACCTTC; cdr3_aa: CASSPRTVAIYGYTF
j_call: TRBJ2-7; d_call: NA; v_call: TRBV6-1; clone_size: NA; cdr3_nt: TGTGCCAGCAGTGAAAGGGTAGGGGGCTACGAGCAGTACTTC; cdr3_aa: CASSERVGGYEQYF
j_call: TRBJ1-6; d_call: NA; v_call: TRBV5-1; clone_size: NA; cdr3_nt: TGCGCCAGCAGCTTAGGGGGGGGAAATTCACCCCTCCACTTT; cdr3_aa: CASSLGGGNSPLHF
j_call: TRBJ1-2; d_call: TRBD1; v_call: TRBV11-3; clone_size: NA; cdr3_nt: TGTGCCAGCAGCATGACAGGGTCCGGCTATGGCTACACCTTC; cdr3_aa: CASSMTGSGYGYTF
j_call: TRBJ2-7; d_call: NA; v_call: TRBV28; clone_size: NA; cdr3_nt: TGTGCCAGCAGTTTACCCGGACAGATCGTCTACGAGCAGTACTTC; cdr3_aa: CASSLPGQIVYEQYF
j_call: TRBJ1-6; d_call: NA; v_call: TRBV4-2; clone_size: NA; cdr3_nt: TGTGCCAGCAGCCCCCGGGACGGAGATTCACCCCTCCACTTT; cdr3_aa: CASSPRDGDSPLHF
j_call: TRBJ2-7; d_call: TRBD1; v_call: TRBV11-2; clone_size: NA; cdr3_nt: TGTGCCAGCAGCCGAGGGACAGGGGGGTGGTACGAGCAGTACTTC; cdr3_aa: CASSRGTGGWYEQYF
j_call: TRBJ2-5; d_call: NA; v_call: TRBV13; clone_size: NA; cdr3_nt: TGTGCCAGCAGCCCCACCGGTAGGGGCGAAGAGACCCAGTACTTC; cdr3_aa: CASSPTGRGEETQYF
j_call: TRBJ1-1; d_call: NA; v_call: TRBV5-6; clone_size: NA; cdr3_nt: TGTGCCAGCAGCTTCCGCGTGAACACTGAAGCTTTCTTT; cdr3_aa: CASSFRVNTEAFF